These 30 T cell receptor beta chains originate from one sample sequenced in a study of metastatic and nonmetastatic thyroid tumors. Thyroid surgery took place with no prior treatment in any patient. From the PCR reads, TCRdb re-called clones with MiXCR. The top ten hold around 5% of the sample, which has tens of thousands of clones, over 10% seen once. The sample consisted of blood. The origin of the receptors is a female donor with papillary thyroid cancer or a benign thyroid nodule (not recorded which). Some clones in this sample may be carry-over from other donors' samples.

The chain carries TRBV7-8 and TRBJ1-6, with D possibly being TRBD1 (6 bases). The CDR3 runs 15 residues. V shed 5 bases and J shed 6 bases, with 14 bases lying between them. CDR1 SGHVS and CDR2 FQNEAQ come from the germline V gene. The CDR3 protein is CASSDRQEGNSPLHF. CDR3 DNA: TGTGCCAGCAGCGACAGACAGGAGGGTAATTCACCCCTCCACTTT.

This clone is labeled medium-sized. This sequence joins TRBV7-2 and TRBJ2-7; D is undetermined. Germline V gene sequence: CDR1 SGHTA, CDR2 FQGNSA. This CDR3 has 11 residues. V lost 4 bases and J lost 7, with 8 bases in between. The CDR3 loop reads CASSSYREQYF. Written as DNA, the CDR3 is TGTGCCAGCAGCTCCTATAGAGAGCAGTACTTC.

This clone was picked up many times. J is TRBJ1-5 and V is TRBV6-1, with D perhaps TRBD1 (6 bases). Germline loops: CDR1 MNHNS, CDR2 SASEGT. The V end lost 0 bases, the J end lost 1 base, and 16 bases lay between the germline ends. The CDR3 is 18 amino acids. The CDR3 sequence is CASSEAGGGHWSNQPQHF. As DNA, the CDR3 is TGTGCCAGCAGTGAAGCGGGGGGGGGCCATTGGAGCAATCAGCCCCAGCATTTT.

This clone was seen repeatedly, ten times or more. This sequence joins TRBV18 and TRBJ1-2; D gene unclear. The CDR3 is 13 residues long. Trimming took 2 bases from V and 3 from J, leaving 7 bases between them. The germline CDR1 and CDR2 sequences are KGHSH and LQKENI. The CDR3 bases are TGTGCCAGCTCACCAGAGCCTTACTATGGCTACACCTTC. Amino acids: CASSPEPYYGYTF.

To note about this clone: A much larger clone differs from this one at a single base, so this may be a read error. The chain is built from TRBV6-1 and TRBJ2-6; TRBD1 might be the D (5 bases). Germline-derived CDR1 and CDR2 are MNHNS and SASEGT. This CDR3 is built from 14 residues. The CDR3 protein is CASTISGAPNVLTF. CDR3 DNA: TGCGCCAGCACCATAAGTGGGGCCCCCAACGTCCTGACTTTC.

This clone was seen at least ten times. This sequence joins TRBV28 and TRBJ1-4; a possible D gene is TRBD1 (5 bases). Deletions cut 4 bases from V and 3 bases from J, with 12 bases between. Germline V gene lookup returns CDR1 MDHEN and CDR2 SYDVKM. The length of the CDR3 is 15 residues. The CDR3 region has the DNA TGTGCCAGCAGTTCCCAGGGAGGGTCTAATGAAAAACTGTTTTTT. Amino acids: CASSSQGGSNEKLFF.

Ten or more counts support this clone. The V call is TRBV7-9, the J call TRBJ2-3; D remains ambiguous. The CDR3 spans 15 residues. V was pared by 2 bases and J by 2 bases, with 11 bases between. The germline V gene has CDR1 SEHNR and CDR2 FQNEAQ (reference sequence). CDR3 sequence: CASSLSAGTTDTQYF. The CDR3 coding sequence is TGTGCCAGCAGCTTATCGGCAGGTACCACAGATACGCAGTATTTT.

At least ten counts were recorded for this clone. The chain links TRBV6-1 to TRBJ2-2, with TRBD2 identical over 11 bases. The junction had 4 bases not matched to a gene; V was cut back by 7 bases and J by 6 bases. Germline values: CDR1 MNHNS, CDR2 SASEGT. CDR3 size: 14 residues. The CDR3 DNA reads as TGTGCCAGCACTCAGACTAGCGGGGCCGGGGAGCTGTTTTTT. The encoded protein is CASTQTSGAGELFF.

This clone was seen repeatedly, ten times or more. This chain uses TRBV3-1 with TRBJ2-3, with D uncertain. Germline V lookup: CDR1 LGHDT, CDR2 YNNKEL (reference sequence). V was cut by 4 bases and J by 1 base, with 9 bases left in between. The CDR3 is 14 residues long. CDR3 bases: TGTGCCAGCAGCCCAGCGTGGGGCACAGATACGCAGTATTTT. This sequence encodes CASSPAWGTDTQYF.

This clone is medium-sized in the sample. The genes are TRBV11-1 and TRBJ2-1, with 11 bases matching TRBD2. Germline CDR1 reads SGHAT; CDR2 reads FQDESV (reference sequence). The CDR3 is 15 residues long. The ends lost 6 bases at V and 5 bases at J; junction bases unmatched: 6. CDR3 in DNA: TGTGCCAGCAGAATAGCGGGAGGGCCCCACAATGAGCAGTTCTTC. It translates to CASRIAGGPHNEQFF.

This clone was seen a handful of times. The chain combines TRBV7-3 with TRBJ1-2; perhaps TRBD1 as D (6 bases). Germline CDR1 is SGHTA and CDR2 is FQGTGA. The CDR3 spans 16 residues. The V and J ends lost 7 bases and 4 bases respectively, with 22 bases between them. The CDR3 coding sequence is TGTGCCAGCACCCTCCTGAGGGGGGGGGGAGGCTATGGCTACACCTTC. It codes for CASTLLRGGGGYGYTF.

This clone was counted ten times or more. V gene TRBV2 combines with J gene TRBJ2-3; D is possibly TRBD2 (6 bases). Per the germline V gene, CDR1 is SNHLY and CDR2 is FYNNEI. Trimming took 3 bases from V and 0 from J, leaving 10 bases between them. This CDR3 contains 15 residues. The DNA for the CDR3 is TGTGCCAGCAGTGATCCGGGGACTAGCACAGATACGCAGTATTTT. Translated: CASSDPGTSTDTQYF.

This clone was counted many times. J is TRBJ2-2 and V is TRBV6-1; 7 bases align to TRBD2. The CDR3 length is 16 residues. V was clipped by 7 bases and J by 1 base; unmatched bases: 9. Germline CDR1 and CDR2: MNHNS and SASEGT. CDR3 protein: CASTSGTTENTGELFF. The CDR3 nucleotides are TGTGCCAGCACTTCCGGGACTACAGAGAACACCGGGGAGCTGTTTTTT.

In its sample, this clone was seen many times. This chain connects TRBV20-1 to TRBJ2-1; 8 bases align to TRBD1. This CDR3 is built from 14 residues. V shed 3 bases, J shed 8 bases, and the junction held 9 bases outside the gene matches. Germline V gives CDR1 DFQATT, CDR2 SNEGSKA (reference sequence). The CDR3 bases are TGCAGTGCTAGCCGCAGGACAGGGATCTATGAGCAGTTCTTC. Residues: CSASRRTGIYEQFF.

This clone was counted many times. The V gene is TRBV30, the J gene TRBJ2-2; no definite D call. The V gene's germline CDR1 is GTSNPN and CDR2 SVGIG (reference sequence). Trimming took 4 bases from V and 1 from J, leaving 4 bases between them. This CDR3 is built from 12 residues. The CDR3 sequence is CAWNRNTGELFF. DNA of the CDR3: TGTGCCTGGAACCGGAACACCGGGGAGCTGTTTTTT. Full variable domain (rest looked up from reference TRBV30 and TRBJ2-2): SQTIHQWPATLVQPVGSPLSLECTVEGTSNPNLYWYRQAAGRGLQLLFYSVGIGQISSEVPQNLSASRPQDRQFILSSKKLLLSDSGFYLCAWNRNTGELFFGEGSRLTVL.

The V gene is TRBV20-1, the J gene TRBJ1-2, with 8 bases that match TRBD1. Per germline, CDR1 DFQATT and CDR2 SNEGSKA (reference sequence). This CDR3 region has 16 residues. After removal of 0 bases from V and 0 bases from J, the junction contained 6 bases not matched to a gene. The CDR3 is CSARDMTGDPNYGYTF. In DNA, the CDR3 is TGCAGTGCTAGAGACATGACAGGGGACCCTAACTATGGCTACACCTTC.

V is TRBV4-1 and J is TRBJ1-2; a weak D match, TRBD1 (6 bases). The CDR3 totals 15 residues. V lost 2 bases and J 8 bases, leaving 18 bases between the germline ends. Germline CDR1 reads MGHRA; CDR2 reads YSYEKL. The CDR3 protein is CASSQKDRTSSGYTF. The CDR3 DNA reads TGCGCCAGCAGCCAAAAAGACAGGACCTCCAGCGGCTACACCTTC.

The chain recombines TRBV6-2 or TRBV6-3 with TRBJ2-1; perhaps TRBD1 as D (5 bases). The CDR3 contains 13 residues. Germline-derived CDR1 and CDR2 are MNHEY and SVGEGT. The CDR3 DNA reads TGTACCATCCAGGACACGGATTACAATGAGCAGTTCTTC. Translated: CTIQDTDYNEQFF.

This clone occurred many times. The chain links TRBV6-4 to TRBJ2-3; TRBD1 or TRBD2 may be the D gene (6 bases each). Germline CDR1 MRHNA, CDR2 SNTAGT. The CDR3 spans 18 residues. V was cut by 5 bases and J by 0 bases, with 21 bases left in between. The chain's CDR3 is CASSPGRGGASSTDTQYF. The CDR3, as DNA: TGTGCCAGCAGTCCCGGGAGAGGGGGAGCTAGTAGCACAGATACGCAGTATTTT.

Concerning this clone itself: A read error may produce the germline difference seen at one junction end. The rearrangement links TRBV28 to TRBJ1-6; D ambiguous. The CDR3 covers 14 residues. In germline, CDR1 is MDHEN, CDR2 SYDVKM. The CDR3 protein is CAGSSGVGNSHLHF. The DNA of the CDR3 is TGTGCCGGCAGTTCTGGGGTAGGAAATTCACACCTCCACTTT.

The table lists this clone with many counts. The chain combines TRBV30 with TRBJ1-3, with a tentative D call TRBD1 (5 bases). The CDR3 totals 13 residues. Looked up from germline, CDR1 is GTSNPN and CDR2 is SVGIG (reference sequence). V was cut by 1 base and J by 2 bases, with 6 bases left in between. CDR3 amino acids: CAWSGGAGNTIYF. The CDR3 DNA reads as TGTGCCTGGAGTGGGGGGGCTGGAAACACCATATATTTT.

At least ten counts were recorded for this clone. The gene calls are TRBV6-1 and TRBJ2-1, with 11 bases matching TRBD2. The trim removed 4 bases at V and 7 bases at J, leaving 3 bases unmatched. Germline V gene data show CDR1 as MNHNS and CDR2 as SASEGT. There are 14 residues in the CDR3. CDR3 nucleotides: TGTGCCAGCAGTGTAGCGGGAGGGGGTAATGAGCAGTTCTTC. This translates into CASSVAGGGNEQFF.

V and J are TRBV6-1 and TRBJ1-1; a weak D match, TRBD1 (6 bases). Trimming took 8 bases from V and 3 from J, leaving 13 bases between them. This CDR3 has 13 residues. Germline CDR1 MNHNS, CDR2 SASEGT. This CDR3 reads CASRRGVDTEAFF. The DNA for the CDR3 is TGTGCCAGCCGGAGGGGGGTGGACACTGAAGCTTTCTTT.

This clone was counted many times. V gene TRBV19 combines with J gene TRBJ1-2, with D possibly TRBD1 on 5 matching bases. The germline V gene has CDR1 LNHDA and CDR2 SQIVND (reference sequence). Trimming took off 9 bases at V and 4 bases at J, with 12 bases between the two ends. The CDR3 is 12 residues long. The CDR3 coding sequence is TGTGCCAGGGTGGGGGGACTCTATGGCTACACCTTC. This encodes CARVGGLYGYTF. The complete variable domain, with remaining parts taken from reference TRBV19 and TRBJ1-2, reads DGGITQSPKYLFRKEGQNVTLSCEQNLNHDAMYWYRQDPGQGLRLIYYSQIVNDFQKGDIAEGYSVSREKKESFPLTVTSAQKNPTAFYLCARVGGLYGYTFGSGTRLTVV.

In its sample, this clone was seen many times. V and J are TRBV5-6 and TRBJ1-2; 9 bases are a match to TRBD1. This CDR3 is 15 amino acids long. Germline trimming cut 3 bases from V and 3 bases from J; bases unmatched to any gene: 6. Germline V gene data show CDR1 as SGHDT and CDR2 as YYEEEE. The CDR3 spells CASSSGTGSYYGYTF. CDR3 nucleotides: TGTGCCAGCAGCTCGGGGACAGGGTCGTACTATGGCTACACCTTC.

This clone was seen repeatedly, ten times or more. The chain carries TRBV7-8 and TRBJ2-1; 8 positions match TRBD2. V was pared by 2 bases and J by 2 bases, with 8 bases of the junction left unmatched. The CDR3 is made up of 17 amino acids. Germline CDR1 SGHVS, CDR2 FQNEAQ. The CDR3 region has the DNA TGTGCCAGCAGCTTATTCGTGGTAGCGGGAACCTACAATGAGCAGTTCTTC. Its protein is CASSLFVVAGTYNEQFF.

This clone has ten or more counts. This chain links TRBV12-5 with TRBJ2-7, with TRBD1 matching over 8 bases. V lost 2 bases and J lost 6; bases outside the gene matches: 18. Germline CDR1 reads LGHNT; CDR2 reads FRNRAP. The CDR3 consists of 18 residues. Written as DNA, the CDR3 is TGTGCTAGTGGTTTGTCCCAAACCGGACAGGGCGTCCTCGGCGAGCAGTACTTC. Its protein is CASGLSQTGQGVLGEQYF.

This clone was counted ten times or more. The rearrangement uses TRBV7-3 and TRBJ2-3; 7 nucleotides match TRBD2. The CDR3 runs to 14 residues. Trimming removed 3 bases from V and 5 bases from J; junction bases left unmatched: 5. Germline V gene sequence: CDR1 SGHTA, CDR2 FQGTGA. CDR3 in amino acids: CASSFVGGGDTQYF. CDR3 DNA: TGTGCCAGCAGCTTTGTGGGGGGGGGAGATACGCAGTATTTT.

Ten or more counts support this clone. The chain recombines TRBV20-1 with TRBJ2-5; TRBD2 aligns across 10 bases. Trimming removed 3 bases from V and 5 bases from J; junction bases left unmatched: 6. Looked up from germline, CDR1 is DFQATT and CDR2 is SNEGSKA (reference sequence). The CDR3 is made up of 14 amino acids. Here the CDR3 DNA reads TGCAGTGCTAGGGTCAGCGGGAGGGTGGAGACCCAGTACTTC. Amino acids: CSARVSGRVETQYF.

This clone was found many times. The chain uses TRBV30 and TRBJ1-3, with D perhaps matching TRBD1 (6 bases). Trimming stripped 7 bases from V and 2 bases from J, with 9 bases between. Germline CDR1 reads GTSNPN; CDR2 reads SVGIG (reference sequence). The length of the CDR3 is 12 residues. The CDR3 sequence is CASWTAGNTIYF. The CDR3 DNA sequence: TGTGCCTCGTGGACAGCTGGAAACACCATATATTTT.